This T cell receptor beta chain was observed in a study of blood T cell repertoires in COVID-19. Study-level information: The United States, Italy and Spain provided the acute and convalescent COVID-19 samples. T cells, B-cell-depleted T cells, or PBMCs supplied cDNA or gDNA.

In the authors' methods: Amplification from reference gene primers served as the basis for estimated nucleated cell counts. Libraries were prepared by immunoSEQ multiplex PCR; TCRdb keeps only in-frame clonotypes and omits some of them. V and J calls and clone size come straight from that table; D and trimming were deduced from the DNA. The data show about 380,000 clones, roughly 90% seen once. Germline assignment: CDR1 LGHNA and CDR2 YSLEER. V lost 0 bases to trimming and J lost 1 base, with 13 bases between them. The length of the CDR3 is 16 residues. Specimen: peripheral blood. The V call is TRBV4-3, the J call TRBJ2-7; D perhaps matches TRBD1 (6 bases). This sequence was found in a man aged 40-55 years with acute or convalescent COVID-19. CDR3 sequence: CASSQDNTGMSYEQYF. The CDR3 DNA is TGCGCCAGCAGCCAAGATAACACAGGGATGTCCTACGAGCAGTACTTC.